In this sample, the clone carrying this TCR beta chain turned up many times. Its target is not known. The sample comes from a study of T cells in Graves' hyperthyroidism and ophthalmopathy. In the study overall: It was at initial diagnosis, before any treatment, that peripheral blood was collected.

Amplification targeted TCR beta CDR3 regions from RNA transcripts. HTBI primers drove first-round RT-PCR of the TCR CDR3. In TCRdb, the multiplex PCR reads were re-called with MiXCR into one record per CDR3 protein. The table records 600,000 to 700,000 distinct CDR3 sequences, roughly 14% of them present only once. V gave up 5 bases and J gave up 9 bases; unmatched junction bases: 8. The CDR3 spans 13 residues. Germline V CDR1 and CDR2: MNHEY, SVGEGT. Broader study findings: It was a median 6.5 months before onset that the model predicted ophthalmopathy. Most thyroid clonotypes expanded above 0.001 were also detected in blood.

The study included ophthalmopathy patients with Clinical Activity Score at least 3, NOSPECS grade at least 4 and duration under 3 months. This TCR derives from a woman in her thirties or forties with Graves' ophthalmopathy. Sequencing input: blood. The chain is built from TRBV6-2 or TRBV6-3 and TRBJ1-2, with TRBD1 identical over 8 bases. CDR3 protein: CASSQDRGYSYTF. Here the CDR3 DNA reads TGTGCCAGCAGTCAAGACAGGGGTTATAGCTACACCTTC.